This T cell receptor beta chain was captured by sequencing in a study of cytomegalovirus exposure and HLA in healthy donors. Study-level points and caveats: A missense DCLRE1C variant was associated with V- and J-gene trimming of TCR beta chains in a later analysis, and an independent cohort replicated the association.

The CDR3 loop spans 12 amino acids. Trimming removed 5 bases from V and 6 bases from J, with 8 bases in between. CDR1 is MNHNY, CDR2 SVGAGI, per germline (reference sequence). Worth noting for this clone: As yet, its antigen is unknown.

Researchers ran the PCR with 60 Vbeta and 13 Jbeta primers. Data came from immunoSEQ multiplex PCR; TCRdb stores just in-frame clones and leaves some out. The top ten clones hold under 2% of a sample with 150,000 or so clones, around 84% of them seen once. This chain connects TRBV6-6 to TRBJ1-5; D perhaps matches TRBD1 (5 bases). The sequencing input was PBMCs. This receptor was taken from a man aged 18 to 29 in good health and CMV-seronegative. The DNA for the CDR3 is TGTGCCAGCAGTAGGGGAAGTCAGCCCCAGCATTTT. It translates to CASSRGSQPQHF.